Listed below are T cell receptor beta chains from one sample, sequenced in a study of PD-L1 blockade in urothelial cancer. The repertoire was sequenced with immunoSEQ multiplex PCR; TCRdb's copy has only in-frame clones and lacks some. Here the sample spans some 90,000 clones, 70% to 90% being singletons. Sequenced here: PBMCs, sampled around atezolizumab (anti-PD-L1) treatment. The source is a woman older than 75 with urothelial cancer. CDR3s include the opening cysteine and the closing phenylalanine or tryptophan. The D gene is left open where the match is weak. Size is stated for part of the rows, as once, few or many counts, or as a class when the clone is expanded.

d_call	clone_size	v_call	j_call	cdr3_nt	cdr3_aa
.	.	TRBV2	TRBJ2-2	TGTGCCAGCGCCCGAGAGGATATAGCCGCCGGGGAGCTGTTTTTT	CASAREDIAAGELFF
.	.	TRBV6-1	TRBJ2-1	TGTGCCAGCCCACAGGGAGGGGGTGAGCAGTTCTTC	CASPQGGGEQFF
TRBD2	once	TRBV9	TRBJ2-5	TGTGCCAGCAGCGTAGGGACTAGCGGAGGCCAAGAGACCCAGTACTTC	CASSVGTSGGQETQYF
TRBD2	.	TRBV5-1	TRBJ2-5	TGCGCCAGCAGCCTGAATGGTCTAGCGGGACAAGAGACCCAGTACTTC	CASSLNGLAGQETQYF
.	few	TRBV4-2	TRBJ2-2	TGTGCCAGCAGCCAAGTCTCCGGGGAGCTGTTTTTT	CASSQVSGELFF
.	.	TRBV4-2	TRBJ1-5	TGTGCCAGCAGCCAAGATGGGGCAGAGTTACAGCCCCAGCATTTT	CASSQDGAELQPQHF
TRBD2	once	TRBV4-1	TRBJ2-1	TGCGCCAGCAGCCAGCAGACTAGCGGATCTTACAATGAGCAGTTCTTC	CASSQQTSGSYNEQFF
.	.	TRBV5-8	TRBJ1-1	TGTGCCAGCAGCTTGACGACGGGGGGGCGGGGGAACACTGAAGCTTTCTTT	CASSLTTGGRGNTEAFF
.	.	TRBV5-8	TRBJ2-1	TGTGCCAGCAGCGTGGGTAATAGGGGAGGAAATGAGCAGTTCTTC	CASSVGNRGGNEQFF
.	.	TRBV19	TRBJ2-3	TGTGCCAGTAAAACGGGGGGCAGAGGGGCTCCCGATACGCAGTATTTT	CASKTGGRGAPDTQYF
.	.	TRBV15	TRBJ1-5	TGTGCCACCAGCAGTCTCGGGAGCGCCGGGCCCCAGCATTTT	CATSSLGSAGPQHF